Listed below are T cell receptor beta chains from one sample, sequenced in a study of blood T cell repertoires in COVID-19. This table comes from immunoSEQ multiplex PCR, and its TCRdb copy is limited to in-frame clones, with some not included. This sample has about 230,000 clones, with roughly 82% found just once. Specimen: peripheral blood. The receptors were gathered from a woman between 40 and 50 years old who had recovered from COVID-19. CDR3s include the opening cysteine and the closing phenylalanine or tryptophan. The order of the fields is D gene, V gene, J gene, clone size, CDR3 protein, CDR3 DNA. The D gene is left open where the match is weak. Size is stated for part of the rows, as once, few or many counts, or as a class when the clone is expanded.

.,TRBV28,TRBJ1-2,.,CASSQGAIVYGYTF,TGTGCCAGCAGTCAGGGCGCTATAGTCTATGGCTACACCTTC
.,TRBV11-3,TRBJ1-1,.,CASSLSRADTEAFF,TGTGCCAGCAGCTTAAGCAGGGCCGACACTGAAGCTTTCTTT
TRBD1,TRBV5-8,TRBJ1-1,.,CASGQGDTEAFF,TGTGCCAGCGGACAGGGGGACACTGAAGCTTTCTTT
TRBD1,TRBV11-2,TRBJ1-2,.,CASSLQGDYGYTF,TGTGCCAGCAGCTTGCAGGGGGACTATGGCTACACCTTC
.,TRBV6-5,TRBJ1-1,.,CASRQTPHTEAFF,TGTGCCAGCAGACAAACCCCTCACACTGAAGCTTTCTTT
.,TRBV11-2,TRBJ2-7,.,CASSSQPAYEQYF,TGTGCCAGCAGCTCCCAACCGGCCTACGAGCAGTACTTC
TRBD1,TRBV18,TRBJ1-6,.,CASSPQSGGVQSPLHF,TGTGCCAGCTCACCACAATCAGGGGGCGTACAGTCACCCCTCCACTTT
.,TRBV18,TRBJ2-5,.,CASSPVVAATIRSADRETQYF,TGTGCCAGCTCACCGGTTGTGGCGGCGACCATCAGATCAGCGGATCGAGAGACCCAGTACTTC
.,TRBV11-3,TRBJ2-5,.,CASSLGNSLAETQYF,TGTGCCAGCAGCTTAGGTAATAGCCTCGCAGAGACCCAGTACTTC
TRBD1,TRBV6-5,TRBJ2-5,.,CASMLTGQGKETQYF,TGTGCCAGCATGCTAACGGGACAGGGGAAAGAGACCCAGTACTTC
TRBD1,TRBV7-6,TRBJ2-1,.,CASSLVVTGATNEQFF,TGTGCCAGCAGCTTAGTAGTGACAGGGGCCACCAATGAGCAGTTCTTC
.,TRBV4-1,TRBJ1-3,.,CASSQDPPGSGNTIYF,TGCGCCAGCAGCCAAGATCCCCCAGGCTCTGGAAACACCATATATTTT
TRBD2,TRBV6-2/TRBV6-3,TRBJ2-1,few,CASSAFPAAGEQFF,TGTGCCAGCAGTGCCTTCCCCGCAGCGGGGGAGCAGTTCTTC
.,TRBV19,TRBJ1-6,.,CASSISGNNSPLHF,TGTGCCAGTAGTATCTCAGGGAACAATTCACCCCTCCACTTT
.,TRBV7-7,TRBJ2-5,.,CASSPNRVQETQYF,TGTGCTAGCAGCCCAAACAGGGTTCAAGAGACCCAGTACTTC
TRBD1,TRBV28,TRBJ1-2,.,CASSESFDRGLGYTF,TGTGCCAGCAGTGAATCTTTCGACAGGGGGCTTGGCTACACCTTC
.,TRBV4-2,TRBJ2-2,.,CASSQEQASGNTGELFF,TGTGCCAGCAGCCAAGAACAAGCCAGCGGGAACACCGGGGAGCTGTTTTTT
TRBD1,TRBV2,TRBJ2-7,once,CASSGQGVGEQYF,TGTGCCAGCAGTGGACAGGGAGTGGGCGAGCAGTACTTC
.,TRBV5-6,TRBJ1-1,.,CASSLVQYRRTEAFF,TGTGCCAGCAGCTTGGTGCAATATAGGAGGACTGAAGCTTTCTTT
.,TRBV4-3,TRBJ1-4,.,CASSIQRSEKLFF,TGCGCCAGCAGCATACAGAGATCCGAAAAACTGTTTTTT
TRBD1,TRBV4-3,TRBJ1-4,.,CASSARQGAQFGTDEKLFF,TGCGCCAGCAGCGCTCGACAGGGGGCTCAGTTTGGGACGGATGAAAAACTGTTTTTT
TRBD1,TRBV2,TRBJ1-1,.,CARGQGITEAFF,TGTGCCAGAGGACAGGGGATCACTGAAGCTTTCTTT
.,TRBV7-6,TRBJ1-6,.,CASSSTGGEGNSPLHF,TGTGCCAGCAGCTCTACCGGGGGAGAGGGTAATTCACCCCTCCACTTT
TRBD1,TRBV29-1,TRBJ1-5,few,CSVVIQGVSNQPQHF,TGCAGCGTCGTAATACAGGGGGTTAGCAATCAGCCCCAGCATTTT
TRBD1,TRBV7-2,TRBJ1-3,.,CASSFAGTGFSGNTIYF,TGTGCCAGCAGCTTCGCCGGGACAGGGTTCTCTGGAAACACCATATATTTT
.,TRBV4-3,TRBJ1-1,once,CASSQDSSGAADTEAFF,TGCGCCAGCAGCCAAGACAGTTCAGGGGCCGCGGACACTGAAGCTTTCTTT
TRBD1,TRBV9,TRBJ1-2,once,CASSTGTGIRYNYGYTF,TGTGCCAGCAGCACCGGGACAGGGATCCGCTATAACTATGGCTACACCTTC
TRBD1,TRBV6-5,TRBJ2-1,.,CASQTGVDNEQFF,TGTGCCAGCCAGACAGGGGTAGACAATGAGCAGTTCTTC
.,TRBV12-3/TRBV12-4,TRBJ1-2,.,CASSWSDGSGYTF,TGTGCCAGCAGTTGGAGCGACGGTTCTGGCTACACCTTC
TRBD1,TRBV3-1/TRBV3-2,TRBJ2-7,.,CASSHLTGDVSYEQYF,TGTGCCAGCAGCCACCTGACAGGGGACGTTTCCTACGAGCAGTACTTC
TRBD1,TRBV19,TRBJ1-5,.,CASSDDRGTRTTQPQHF,TGTGCCAGTAGTGACGACAGGGGGACGAGAACGACTCAGCCCCAGCATTTT
TRBD1,TRBV5-8,TRBJ2-3,.,CASSLSRFGTGTDTQYF,TGTGCCAGCAGCTTGTCCAGGTTTGGGACAGGGACTGATACGCAGTATTTT
TRBD1,TRBV19,TRBJ1-2,.,CASSTLTYGQGAAGYTF,TGTGCCAGTAGTACCCTAACTTACGGACAGGGGGCGGCTGGCTACACCTTC
TRBD1,TRBV6-1,TRBJ1-2,.,CASSDSGTGYTF,TGTGCCAGCAGTGATTCGGGGACAGGATACACCTTC
TRBD1,TRBV7-9,TRBJ2-7,.,CASSFAPTGGLGSYEQYF,TGTGCCAGCAGCTTTGCCCCGACAGGGGGTCTCGGCTCCTACGAGCAGTACTTC
.,TRBV10-2,TRBJ2-2,.,CASSESQVGTGELFF,TGCGCCAGCAGTGAATCACAGGTGGGCACCGGGGAGCTGTTTTTT
.,TRBV6-2/TRBV6-3,TRBJ2-6,.,CASSRPSHRVGANVLTF,TGTGCCAGCAGCCGACCCTCGCACAGGGTTGGGGCCAACGTCCTGACTTTC
TRBD1,TRBV4-2,TRBJ2-3,.,CASSPIRTGVSADTQYF,TGTGCCAGCAGTCCCATCCGCACAGGGGTCAGCGCAGATACGCAGTATTTT
.,TRBV6-2/TRBV6-3,TRBJ1-5,.,CASSGTPQGSNQPQHF,TGTGCCAGCAGCGGTACCCCCCAGGGTAGCAATCAGCCCCAGCATTTT
TRBD1,TRBV10-3,TRBJ1-4,.,CAISPNRDRREKLFF,TGTGCCATCAGTCCTAACAGGGACAGGCGTGAAAAACTGTTTTTT
.,TRBV7-9,TRBJ2-7,.,CASSPPRYSYEQYF,TGTGCCAGCAGCCCGCCGAGATACTCCTACGAGCAGTACTTC
TRBD1,TRBV10-1,TRBJ1-3,.,CASSRQGRNTIYF,TGCGCCAGCTCCAGACAGGGACGAAACACCATATATTTT
.,TRBV6-1,TRBJ1-2,.,CASSELDRSNGYTF,TGTGCCAGCAGTGAACTCGACAGATCTAATGGCTACACCTTC